This T cell receptor (beta chain) was captured in a study of blood T cell repertoires in COVID-19. J was trimmed by 6 bases and V by 4 bases; bases with no gene match: 6. Germline CDR1 MNHEY, CDR2 SMNVEV (reference sequence). The CDR3 totals 14 residues. Profiled with immunoSEQ multiplex PCR; TCRdb holds only in-frame clones, not every one. The sample has over 200,000 clones; nearly 90% are singletons. The rearrangement links TRBV27 to TRBJ1-2; 9 bases line up with TRBD1. The TCR originated in a man aged 30-40 years who had recovered from COVID-19. Sequenced sample: PBMCs or T cells enriched from blood (not recorded which). CDR3 bases: TGTGCCAGCAGTTCGGGACAGGGAATGGATGGCTACACCTTC. Translating gives CASSSGQGMDGYTF.